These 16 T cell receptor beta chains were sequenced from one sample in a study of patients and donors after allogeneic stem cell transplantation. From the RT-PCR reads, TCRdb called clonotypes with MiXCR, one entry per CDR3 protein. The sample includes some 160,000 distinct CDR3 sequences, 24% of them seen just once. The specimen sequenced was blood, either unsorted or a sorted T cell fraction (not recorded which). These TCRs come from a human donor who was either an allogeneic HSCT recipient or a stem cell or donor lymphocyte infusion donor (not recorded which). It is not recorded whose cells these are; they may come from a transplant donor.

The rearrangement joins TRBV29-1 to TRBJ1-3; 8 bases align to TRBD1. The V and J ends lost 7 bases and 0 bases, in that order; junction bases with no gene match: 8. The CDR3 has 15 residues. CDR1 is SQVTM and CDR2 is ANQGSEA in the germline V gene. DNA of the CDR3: TGCAGCGCCCGGACAGGGACTACCTCTGGAAACACCATATATTTT. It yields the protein CSARTGTTSGNTIYF.

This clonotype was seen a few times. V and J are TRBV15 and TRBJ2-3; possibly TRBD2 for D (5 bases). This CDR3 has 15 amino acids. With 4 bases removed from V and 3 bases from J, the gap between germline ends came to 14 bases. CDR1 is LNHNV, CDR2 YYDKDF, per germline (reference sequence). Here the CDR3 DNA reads TGTGCCACCAGCAACCAACCTCGCGGGACAGATACGCAGTATTTT. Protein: CATSNQPRGTDTQYF.

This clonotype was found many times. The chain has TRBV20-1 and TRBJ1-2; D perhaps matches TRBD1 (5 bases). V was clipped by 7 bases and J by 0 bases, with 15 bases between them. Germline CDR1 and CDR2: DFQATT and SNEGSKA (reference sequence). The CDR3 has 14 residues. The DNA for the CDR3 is TGCAGTGTTCTGGGGGACTATCCTAACTATGGCTACACCTTC. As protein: CSVLGDYPNYGYTF.

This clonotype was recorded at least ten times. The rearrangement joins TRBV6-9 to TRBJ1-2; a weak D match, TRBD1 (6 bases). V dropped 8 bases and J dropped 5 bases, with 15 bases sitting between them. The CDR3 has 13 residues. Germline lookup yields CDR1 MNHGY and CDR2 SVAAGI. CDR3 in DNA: TGTGCCAGCGGGCAGGGGTTCGGATATGGCTACACCTTC. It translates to CASGQGFGYGYTF.

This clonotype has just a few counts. CDR3 residues: CASRGLAGGNEQFF. Here the CDR3 DNA reads TGTGCCAGCAGGGGACTAGCGGGAGGAAATGAGCAGTTCTTC. This chain joins TRBV2 and TRBJ2-1, with 15 bases fitting TRBD2. Germline values: CDR1 SNHLY, CDR2 FYNNEI. J lost 7 bases, V lost 6 bases, and 1 base had no gene match. The CDR3 has 14 amino acids.

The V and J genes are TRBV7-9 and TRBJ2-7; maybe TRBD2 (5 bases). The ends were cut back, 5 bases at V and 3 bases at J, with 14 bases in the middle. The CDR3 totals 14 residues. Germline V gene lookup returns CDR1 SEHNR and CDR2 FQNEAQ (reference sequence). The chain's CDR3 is CASSAIRDNYEQYF. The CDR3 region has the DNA TGTGCCAGCAGCGCCATCCGGGATAACTACGAGCAGTACTTC.

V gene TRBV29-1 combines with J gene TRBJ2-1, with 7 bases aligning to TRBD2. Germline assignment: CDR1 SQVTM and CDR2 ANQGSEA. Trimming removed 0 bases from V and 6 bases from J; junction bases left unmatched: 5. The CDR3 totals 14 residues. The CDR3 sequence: CSVEDRASGNEQFF. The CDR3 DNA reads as TGCAGCGTTGAAGATCGGGCTAGCGGCAATGAGCAGTTCTTC.

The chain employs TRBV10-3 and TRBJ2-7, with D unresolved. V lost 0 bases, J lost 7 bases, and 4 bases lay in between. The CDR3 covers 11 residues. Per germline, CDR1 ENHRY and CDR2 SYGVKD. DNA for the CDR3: TGTGCCATCAGTGAGTCGATAGAGCAGTACTTC. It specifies CAISESIEQYF.

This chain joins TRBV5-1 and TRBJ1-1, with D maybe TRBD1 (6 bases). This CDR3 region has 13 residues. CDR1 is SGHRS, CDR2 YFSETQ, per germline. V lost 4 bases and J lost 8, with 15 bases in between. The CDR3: CASSLGHGDEAFF. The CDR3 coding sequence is TGCGCCAGCAGCCTGGGACACGGTGACGAAGCTTTCTTT.

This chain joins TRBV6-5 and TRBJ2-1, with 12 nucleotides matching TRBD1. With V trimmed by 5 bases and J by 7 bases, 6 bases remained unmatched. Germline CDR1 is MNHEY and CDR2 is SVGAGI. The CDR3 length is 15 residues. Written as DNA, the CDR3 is TGTGCCAGCAGTCCTCCGGGACAGGGGGCAAATGAGCAGTTCTTC. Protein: CASSPPGQGANEQFF.

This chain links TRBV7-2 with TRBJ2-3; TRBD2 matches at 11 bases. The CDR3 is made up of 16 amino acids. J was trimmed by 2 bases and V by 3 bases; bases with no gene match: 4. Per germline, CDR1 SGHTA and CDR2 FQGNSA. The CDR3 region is CASSFHSGGATDTQYF. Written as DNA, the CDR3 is TGTGCCAGCAGCTTCCATAGCGGGGGGGCCACAGATACGCAGTATTTT. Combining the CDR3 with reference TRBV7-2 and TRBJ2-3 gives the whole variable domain GAGVSQSPSNKVTEKGKDVELRCDPISGHTALYWYRQSLGQGLEFLIYFQGNSAPDKSGLPSDRFSAERTGGSVSTLTIQRTQQEDSAVYLCASSFHSGGATDTQYFGPGTRLTVL.

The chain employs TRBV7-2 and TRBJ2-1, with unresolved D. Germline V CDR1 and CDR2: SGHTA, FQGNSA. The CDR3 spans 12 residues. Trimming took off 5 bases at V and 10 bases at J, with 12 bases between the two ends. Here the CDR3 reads CASSPADEEQFF. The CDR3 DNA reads TGTGCCAGCAGCCCAGCAGATGAGGAGCAGTTCTTC.

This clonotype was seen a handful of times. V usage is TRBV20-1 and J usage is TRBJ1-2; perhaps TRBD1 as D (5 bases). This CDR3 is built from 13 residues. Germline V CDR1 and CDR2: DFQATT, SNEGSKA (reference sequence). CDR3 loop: CSGGEQGGYGYTF. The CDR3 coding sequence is TGCAGCGGAGGGGAGCAGGGAGGCTATGGCTACACCTTC.

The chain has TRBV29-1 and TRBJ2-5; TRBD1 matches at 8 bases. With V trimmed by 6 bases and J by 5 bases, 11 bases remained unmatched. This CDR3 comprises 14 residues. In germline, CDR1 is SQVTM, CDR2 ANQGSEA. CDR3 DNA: TGCAGCGTCCGCCCCAGGGGGCTCTGGGAGACCCAGTACTTC. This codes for CSVRPRGLWETQYF.

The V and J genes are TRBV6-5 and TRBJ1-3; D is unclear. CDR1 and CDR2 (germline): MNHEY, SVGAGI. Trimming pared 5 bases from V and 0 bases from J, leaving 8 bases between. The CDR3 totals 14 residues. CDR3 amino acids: CASSPLDSGNTIYF. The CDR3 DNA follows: TGTGCCAGCAGTCCACTTGACTCTGGAAACACCATATATTTT.

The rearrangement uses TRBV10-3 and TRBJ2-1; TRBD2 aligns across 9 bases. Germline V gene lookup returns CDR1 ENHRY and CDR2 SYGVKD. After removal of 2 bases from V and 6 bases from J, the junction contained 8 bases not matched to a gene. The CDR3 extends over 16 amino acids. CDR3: CAISEGAGGLLNEQFF. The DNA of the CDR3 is TGTGCCATCAGTGAGGGAGCGGGAGGCCTCCTCAATGAGCAGTTCTTC.